This is a list of T cell receptor beta chains from one sample in a study of human thymus T cells. Repertoires were generated with immunoSEQ multiplex PCR, while TCRdb's copy carries only in-frame clones and drops some. The sample shows some 46,000 clones, roughly 94% of them seen only once. The sample was blood. The origin of the receptors is a girl under three years old with a congenital heart defect but otherwise immunologically healthy. The CDR3 runs from the conserved cysteine through the conserved F or W. A D gene is named only where the DNA matches it firmly. Clone size appears in some rows only: once, few, many, or a class for an expanded clone.

clone_size | j_call | v_call | d_call | cdr3_aa | cdr3_nt
once | TRBJ2-1 | TRBV7-3 | - | CASSPGSSYNEQFF | TGTGCCAGCAGCCCCGGGAGCTCCTACAATGAGCAGTTCTTC
- | TRBJ1-2 | TRBV2 | TRBD1 | CASSNTGTVYGYTF | TGTGCCAGCAGTAACACCGGGACAGTTTATGGCTACACCTTC
- | TRBJ2-5 | TRBV19 | TRBD1 | CASSVGDRWGDEEAQYF | TGTGCCAGTAGTGTTGGGGACAGGTGGGGAGATGAAGAGGCCCAGTACTTC
- | TRBJ2-1 | TRBV15 | - | CATSRGRTIHEQFF | TGTGCCACCAGCAGAGGGAGGACTATCCATGAGCAGTTCTTC
- | TRBJ1-2 | TRBV5-1 | TRBD1 | CASSLGDREIETNYGYTF | TGCGCCAGCAGCTTGGGGGACAGGGAGATCGAGACTAACTATGGCTACACCTTC
- | TRBJ2-2 | TRBV5-1 | - | CASSSGEGTGELFF | TGCGCCAGCAGCTCGGGAGAGGGCACCGGGGAGCTGTTTTTT
- | TRBJ2-1 | TRBV19 | TRBD2 | CASSRVSGRANEQFF | TGTGCCAGTAGTCGAGTTAGCGGGAGGGCGAATGAGCAGTTCTTC
- | TRBJ1-1 | TRBV7-3 | - | CASSLGTLNTEAFF | TGTGCCAGCAGTCTCGGGACACTGAACACTGAAGCTTTCTTT
- | TRBJ1-5 | TRBV28 | TRBD1 | CASSLGGTGYSNQPQHF | TGTGCCAGCAGTCTAGGCGGGACAGGGTATAGCAATCAGCCCCAGCATTTT
once | TRBJ1-2 | TRBV29-1 | - | CSVAQGNYGYTF | TGCAGCGTCGCCCAGGGGAACTATGGCTACACCTTC
- | TRBJ2-7 | TRBV18 | TRBD2 | CASSPASGSGQYF | TGTGCCAGCTCACCAGCTAGCGGGAGCGGGCAGTACTTC
- | TRBJ2-3 | TRBV5-4 | TRBD2 | CASSLPGLAGTTDTQYF | TGTGCCAGCAGCTTACCGGGACTAGCGGGGACCACAGATACGCAGTATTTT
- | TRBJ1-5 | TRBV7-3 | TRBD1 | CASSTYRDRVSPQHF | TGTGCCAGCAGCACATACCGGGACAGGGTATCGCCCCAGCATTTT
- | TRBJ2-7 | TRBV4-1 | - | CASSPLAPTYEQYF | TGCGCCAGCAGCCCGTTGGCCCCGACCTACGAGCAGTACTTC
once | TRBJ2-4 | TRBV10-3 | - | CAISESAGEGQYF | TGTGCCATCAGTGAGTCGGCAGGGGAGGGTCAGTACTTC
- | TRBJ2-3 | TRBV30 | - | CAWTDGLSTDTQYF | TGTGCCTGGACGGATGGACTTAGCACAGATACGCAGTATTTT
once | TRBJ2-5 | TRBV30 | TRBD2 | CAWSALPRGLAGEKTQYF | TGTGCCTGGAGTGCTCTACCTAGGGGACTAGCGGGAGAGAAGACCCAGTACTTC
- | TRBJ2-7 | TRBV12-2 | - | CASRLAFSEQYF | TGTGCAAGTCGCTTAGCCTTCAGCGAGCAGTACTTC